What follows are 28 T cell receptor beta chains derived from one specimen sequenced in a study of T-cell memory formation after mild COVID-19. Via MiXCR, TCRdb re-called the 5' RACE reads, giving one row per CDR3 protein. The sample consists of 100,000 to 150,000 distinct CDR3 sequences, approximately 15% of them appearing once. The sequenced material came from PBMCs or a T cell subset sorted from them (not recorded which). The receptors shown here come from a man aged 18 to 35 who had mild COVID-19 (a few samples of this study predate the infection). Cell type and time point are not known.

There are a few counts of this clonotype. The genes are TRBV3-1 and TRBJ2-3; D may be TRBD1 (5 bases). The CDR3 totals 16 residues. Trimming removed 0 bases at V and 3 bases at J, with 13 bases between. Germline V gene data show CDR1 as LGHDT and CDR2 as YNNKEL (reference sequence). CDR3 sequence (DNA): TGTGCCAGCAGCCAAGAAGGGGCAGGGTGGACAGATACGCAGTATTTT. It codes for CASSQEGAGWTDTQYF.

This clonotype was seen a handful of times. The CDR3 loop is CASSPRVGQDPTGELFF. The CDR3 DNA reads TGTGCCAGCAGCCCAAGGGTCGGACAGGACCCCACCGGGGAGCTGTTTTTT. V usage is TRBV5-5 and J usage is TRBJ2-2; 7 bases map to TRBD1. Trimming removed 4 bases from V and 4 bases from J; junction bases left unmatched: 13. Germline V CDR1 and CDR2: SGHKS, YYEKEE (reference sequence). The CDR3 is made up of 17 amino acids.

The V gene is TRBV4-1, the J gene TRBJ1-1, with a weak D call TRBD1 (5 bases). The germline CDR1 and CDR2 sequences are MGHRA and YSYEKL. The CDR3 sequence is 15 residues long. The V and J ends lost 5 bases and 2 bases respectively, with 15 bases between them. In DNA, the CDR3 is TGCGCCAGCAGCTCGCCCCCTGGGGGTAACACTGAAGCTTTCTTT. Its translation: CASSSPPGGNTEAFF.

This clonotype has a handful of counts. The chain combines TRBV10-3 with TRBJ2-7, with TRBD1 identical over 8 bases. Per germline, CDR1 ENHRY and CDR2 SYGVKD. The CDR3 loop spans 15 amino acids. The trim removed 1 base at V and 7 bases at J, leaving 9 bases unmatched. Here the CDR3 reads CAISELRQGADEQYF. The CDR3 DNA reads TGTGCCATCAGTGAGTTAAGGCAGGGGGCGGATGAGCAGTACTTC.

This clonotype was counted a few times. The gene calls are TRBV7-2 and TRBJ2-3; D gene uncertain. Trimming pared 5 bases from V and 5 bases from J, leaving 11 bases between. Germline CDR1 reads SGHTA; CDR2 reads FQGNSA. The CDR3 contains 13 residues. For the CDR3, the DNA is TGTGCCAGCAGCCGAACGCCGGTAGATACGCAGTATTTT. It translates to CASSRTPVDTQYF. Drawing the rest from reference TRBV7-2 and TRBJ2-3, the complete variable domain is GAGVSQSPSNKVTEKGKDVELRCDPISGHTALYWYRQSLGQGLEFLIYFQGNSAPDKSGLPSDRFSAERTGGSVSTLTIQRTQQEDSAVYLCASSRTPVDTQYFGPGTRLTVL.

The DNA for the CDR3 is TGTGCCAGCAGCTTAGGTGCGAGCGCGGATACGCAGTATTTT. It codes for CASSLGASADTQYF. The chain carries TRBV7-2 and TRBJ2-3; D is uncertain. V was pared by 1 base and J by 6 bases, with 11 bases between. Germline loops: CDR1 SGHTA, CDR2 FQGNSA. The CDR3 is 14 residues long.

This clonotype was found many times. V and J are TRBV7-6 and TRBJ1-1; D not resolved. The CDR3 spans 13 residues. V lost 0 bases and J 1 base, leaving 3 bases between the germline ends. Per germline, CDR1 SGHVS and CDR2 FNYEAQ. Here the CDR3 reads CASSLAGNTEAFF. The CDR3 nucleotides read TGTGCCAGCAGCTTAGCAGGGAACACTGAAGCTTTCTTT.

Many counts were recorded for this clonotype. The chain has TRBV12-5 and TRBJ2-5; tentatively, D is TRBD1 (6 bases). This CDR3 comprises 15 residues. Germline CDR1 reads LGHNT; CDR2 reads FRNRAP. V was pared by 4 bases and J by 1 base, with 13 bases between. The CDR3 DNA sequence: TGTGCTAGTGGTTATCAAACAGGGCCCCAAGAGACCCAGTACTTC. Its protein is CASGYQTGPQETQYF.

This chain links TRBV12-3 or TRBV12-4 with TRBJ2-1; 9 positions agree with TRBD1. The junction had 6 bases not matched to a gene; V was cut back by 6 bases and J by 3 bases. The CDR3 has 15 amino acids. The CDR3 DNA is TGTGCCAGCAGACGGACAGGGGACAGCTACAATGAGCAGTTCTTC. Protein: CASRRTGDSYNEQFF.

In its sample, this clonotype was seen once. The rearrangement uses TRBV10-1 and TRBJ2-7; unclear D gene. The germline CDR1 and CDR2 sequences are WNHNN and SYGVQD (reference sequence). The V end lost 2 bases, the J end lost 2 bases, and 16 bases lay between the germline ends. This CDR3 has 16 amino acids. This CDR3 reads CASSEMVGPPPYEQYV. CDR3 sequence (DNA): TGCGCCAGCAGTGAGATGGTAGGGCCGCCACCCTACGAGCAGTACGTC.

The gene calls are TRBV4-2 and TRBJ2-1; D gene ambiguous. Germline CDR1 LGHNA, CDR2 YNFKEQ. This CDR3 is 13 amino acids long. The V end lost 0 bases, the J end lost 12 bases, and 12 bases lay between the germline ends. The CDR3, as DNA: TGTGCCAGCAGCCAAGATAGGGTCCGAGGGCAGTTCTTC. Translation: CASSQDRVRGQFF.

The genes are TRBV5-1 and TRBJ2-5, with D possibly TRBD2 on 6 matching bases. The CDR3 runs 13 residues. The germline V and J ends were trimmed by 5 bases and 0 bases, with 8 bases remaining between them. The germline V gene encodes CDR1 SGHRS and CDR2 YFSETQ. CDR3 nucleotide sequence: TGCGCCAGCAGTCGGGAGAACCAAGAGACCCAGTACTTC. This codes for CASSRENQETQYF.

V usage is TRBV3-1 and J usage is TRBJ1-6, with 7 bases fitting TRBD1. Germline lookup yields CDR1 LGHDT and CDR2 YNNKEL (reference sequence). This CDR3 has 14 amino acids. Losses at the gene ends were 5 bases for V and 12 bases for J; bases not matched to a gene: 10. For the CDR3, the DNA is TGTGCCAGCAGCGAAGGACAGGCTCGGGGACCCCTCCACTTT. It specifies CASSEGQARGPLHF.

The chain has TRBV5-4 and TRBJ1-1; 11 bases agree with TRBD1. V lost 4 bases and J lost 5; bases outside the gene matches: 7. From germline, CDR1 is SGHNT and CDR2 YYREEE (reference sequence). This CDR3 is 15 amino acids long. The CDR3 region has the DNA TGTGCCAGCAGCATGGGGACAGGGGGAGGAACTGAAGCTTTCTTT. It translates to CASSMGTGGGTEAFF.

The chain uses TRBV4-2 and TRBJ2-3; the D gene is possibly TRBD2 (5 bases). Trimming pared 2 bases from V and 0 bases from J, leaving 12 bases between. The CDR3 length is 16 residues. CDR1 and CDR2 from the germline V gene are LGHNA and YNFKEQ. The CDR3 coding sequence is TGTGCCAGCAGCCAATCCCCCGGGATTAGCACAGATACGCAGTATTTT. As protein: CASSQSPGISTDTQYF.

The chain recombines TRBV5-4 with TRBJ2-5; D is possibly TRBD1 (6 bases). Germline CDR1 and CDR2: SGHNT and YYREEE (reference sequence). This CDR3 is 14 amino acids long. Trimming shortened V by 5 bases and J by 5 bases, and 16 bases separated the two germline ends. In nucleotides, the CDR3 is TGTGCCAGCAGTTCTACAGGGTTTCGGGAGACCCAGTACTTC. It yields the protein CASSSTGFRETQYF.

The chain links TRBV18 to TRBJ1-1; D call uncertain. This CDR3 has 15 residues. V shed 2 bases and J shed 1 base, with 11 bases lying between them. Germline V gene lookup returns CDR1 KGHSH and CDR2 LQKENI. For the CDR3, the DNA is TGTGCCAGCTCACCAAGGTCACAGCGGAACACTGAAGCTTTCTTT. Translation: CASSPRSQRNTEAFF.

The chain uses TRBV18 and TRBJ1-1, with D perhaps TRBD1 (5 bases). V was cut by 6 bases and J by 8 bases, with 13 bases left in between. The germline V gene encodes CDR1 KGHSH and CDR2 LQKENI. The CDR3 has 12 residues. In nucleotides, the CDR3 is TGTGCCAGCTCCCCGGGGCGGTCCGAAGCTTTCTTT. This translates into CASSPGRSEAFF.

As to this clonotype: A read error is possible here, since a much larger clone lies one base away. V gene TRBV7-2 combines with J gene TRBJ2-3; D is unclear. The CDR3 sequence is 15 residues long. Germline loops: CDR1 SGHTA, CDR2 FQGNSA. Between the trimmed V and J ends, which lost 1 base and 1 base, there was a span of 9 bases. As DNA, the CDR3 is TGTGCCAGCAGCTTAGTAGTGTTCTGCACAGATACGCAGTATTTT. Amino acids: CASSLVVFCTDTQYF.

The CDR3: CASIPGQRRSGYTF. CDR3 sequence (DNA): TGTGCCAGCATACCGGGACAGCGACGGAGTGGCTACACCTTC. V gene TRBV6-2 or TRBV6-3 combines with J gene TRBJ1-2; 7 nucleotides match TRBD1. This CDR3 has 14 residues. Germline V CDR1 and CDR2: MNHEY, SVGEGT. J gave up 7 bases and V 7 bases, and 12 bases lay outside the gene matches.

There are a few counts of this clonotype. The rearrangement joins TRBV4-3 to TRBJ2-5, with TRBD2 matching over 8 bases. The CDR3 has 16 amino acids. In germline, CDR1 is LGHNA, CDR2 YSLEER. Germline trimming cut 0 bases from V and 6 bases from J; bases unmatched to any gene: 9. CDR3 sequence reads: CASSQDGSGGGKTQYF. The CDR3 DNA is TGCGCCAGCAGCCAAGATGGGAGCGGGGGAGGAAAGACCCAGTACTTC.

CDR3 protein: CASSPSPGGASGELFF. In DNA form, the CDR3 reads TGTGCCAGCAGCCCCTCCCCAGGGGGGGCTTCCGGGGAGCTGTTTTTT. V is TRBV7-7 and J is TRBJ2-2; D tentatively fits TRBD1 or TRBD2 (7 bases each). This CDR3 region has 16 residues. Germline V CDR1 and CDR2: SSHAT, FNYEAQ (reference sequence). Trimming took 5 bases from V and 6 from J, leaving 19 bases between them.

V usage is TRBV5-1 and J usage is TRBJ2-5; D possibly matches TRBD1 or TRBD2 (5 bases each). The germline V gene has CDR1 SGHRS and CDR2 YFSETQ. This CDR3 spans 15 amino acids. V was clipped by 2 bases and J by 5 bases, with 16 bases between them. DNA of the CDR3: TGCGCCAGCAGCTTATTCCCAGACAGAGGGGAGACCCAGTACTTC. Its protein product is CASSLFPDRGETQYF.

This clonotype showed up many times. The V gene is TRBV15, the J gene TRBJ2-1, with 8 positions matching TRBD2. This CDR3 is built from 16 residues. CDR1 is LNHNV, CDR2 YYDKDF, per germline (reference sequence). Trimming removed 0 bases from V and 4 bases from J; junction bases left unmatched: 5. CDR3 region: CATSRDQAGGYNEQFF. The CDR3 DNA follows: TGTGCCACCAGCAGAGATCAGGCGGGGGGTTACAATGAGCAGTTCTTC.

J is TRBJ1-5 and V is TRBV23-1; 8 positions match TRBD1. TRBV23-1 is an ORF; its function is uncertain. With V trimmed by 7 bases and J by 1 base, 6 bases remained unmatched. The CDR3 runs 15 residues. The CDR3 DNA reads TGCGCCAGCATTCGGACAGGGATAAGCAATCAGCCCCAGCATTTT. Its translation: CASIRTGISNQPQHF.

V and J are TRBV23-1 and TRBJ2-4; 9 bases align to TRBD1. TRBV23-1 is recorded as an ORF, its role being uncertain. Germline trimming cut 2 bases from V and 1 base from J; bases unmatched to any gene: 12. This CDR3 has 19 amino acids. This CDR3 is CASSQTGTGYLSAKNIQYF. Written as DNA, the CDR3 is TGCGCCAGCAGTCAAACTGGGACAGGGTATTTAAGCGCCAAAAACATTCAGTACTTC.

The gene calls are TRBV12-3 or TRBV12-4 and TRBJ1-4; no clear D gene. Deletions cut 3 bases from V and 8 bases from J, with 7 bases between. CDR3 length: 12 amino acids. CDR3 in amino acids: CASSFSGEKLFF. CDR3 DNA sequence: TGTGCCAGCAGTTTTTCGGGAGAAAAACTGTTTTTT.

V and J are TRBV7-2 and TRBJ1-2, with D possibly matching TRBD1 (5 bases). Trimming left V 3 bases short and J 2 bases short, with 10 bases between. This CDR3 has 14 residues. CDR1 is SGHTA, CDR2 FQGNSA, per germline. CDR3 in amino acids: CASSFDSQNYGYTF. CDR3 nucleotide sequence: TGTGCCAGCAGCTTCGACAGCCAGAACTATGGCTACACCTTC.